This T cell receptor (beta chain) emerged from a study of T cell changes during pregnancy in multiple sclerosis. Germline CDR1 and CDR2: LNHDA and SQIVND (reference sequence). The CDR3 totals 16 residues. With V trimmed by 1 base and J by 4 bases, 3 bases remained unmatched. TCRdb's table, derived via immunoSEQ multiplex PCR, lists solely in-frame clones and lacks some. The sample records about 80,000 clones, over 85% being singletons. The gene calls are TRBV19 and TRBJ2-6, with 8 bases fitting TRBD1. This sequence originates from a female donor in good health, enrolled as a control in a pregnancy study. The starting material was peripheral blood, obtained in the second trimester of pregnancy. Here the CDR3 reads CASSIGQGAGANVLTF. CDR3 nucleotides: TGTGCCAGTAGTATAGGGCAGGGGGCCGGGGCCAACGTCCTGACTTTC.